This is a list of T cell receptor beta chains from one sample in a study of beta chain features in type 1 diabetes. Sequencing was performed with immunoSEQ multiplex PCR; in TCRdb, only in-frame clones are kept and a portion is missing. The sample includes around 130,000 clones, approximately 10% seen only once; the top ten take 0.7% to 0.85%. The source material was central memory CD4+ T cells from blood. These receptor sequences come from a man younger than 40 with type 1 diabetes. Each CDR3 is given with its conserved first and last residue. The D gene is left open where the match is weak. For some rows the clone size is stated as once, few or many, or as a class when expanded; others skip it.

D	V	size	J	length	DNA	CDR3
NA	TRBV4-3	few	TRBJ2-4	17	TGCGCCAGCAGCCAAGATCTCGATTGGTCAGGGGAAAACATTCAGTACTTC	CASSQDLDWSGENIQYF
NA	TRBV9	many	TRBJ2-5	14	TGTGCCAGCAGCGTAGCTACCACGGGTGAGACCCAGTACTTC	CASSVATTGETQYF
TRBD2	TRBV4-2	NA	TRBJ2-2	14	TGTGCCAGCAGCCACAGGGAGGGCACCGGGGAGCTGTTTTTT	CASSHREGTGELFF
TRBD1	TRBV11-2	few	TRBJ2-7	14	TGTGCCAGCAGCGCCCCGACAGGGGGGGACGAGCAGTACTTC	CASSAPTGGDEQYF
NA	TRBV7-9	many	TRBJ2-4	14	TGTGCCAGCAGCTCGCGGACGAGGGTAGACATTCAGTACTTC	CASSSRTRVDIQYF
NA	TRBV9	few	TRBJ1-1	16	TGTGCCAGCAGCGTAGGGGGGACATTGGTGAACACTGAAGCTTTCTTT	CASSVGGTLVNTEAFF
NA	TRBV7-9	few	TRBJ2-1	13	TGTGCCAGCACCCCCCGCTTGCTCAGTGAGCAGTTCTTC	CASTPRLLSEQFF
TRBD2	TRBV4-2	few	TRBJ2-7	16	TGTGCCAGCAGCCAAGAATGGGCTAGCGGGTCCTACGAGCAGTACTTC	CASSQEWASGSYEQYF
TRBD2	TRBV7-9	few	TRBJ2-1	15	TGTGCCAGCAGCTTTAGTCCGGGGGGTAGGAATGAGCAGTTCTTC	CASSFSPGGRNEQFF
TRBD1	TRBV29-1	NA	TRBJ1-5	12	TGCAGCGTAGGGGGCGAGGATCAGCCCCAGCATTTT	CSVGGEDQPQHF
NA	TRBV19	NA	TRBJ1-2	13	TGTGCCAGTAGTATGGTTTGGAGAAGCGGCTACACCTTC	CASSMVWRSGYTF
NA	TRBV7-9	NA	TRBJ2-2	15	TGTGCCAGCAGCTTCTCTACAGGGAACACCGGGGAGCTGTTTTTT	CASSFSTGNTGELFF
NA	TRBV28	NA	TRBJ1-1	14	TGTGCCAGCAGTTGGGGGGGCTTGAACACTGAAGCTTTCTTT	CASSWGGLNTEAFF